One and the same sample provided the 12 T cell receptor beta chains below, sequenced in a study of T cells in Graves' hyperthyroidism and ophthalmopathy. The source material, RNA transcripts, was used to amplify TCR beta CDR3 regions. A set of HTBI primers served as the primers for a first-round RT-PCR of the TCR CDR3. TCRdb re-called the multiplex PCR reads with MiXCR, one entry per CDR3 protein. The sample holds more than 300,000 distinct CDR3 sequences; approximately 13% are singletons and the top ten take about 22%. What was sequenced was blood. The source of these receptors is a woman under 40 with Graves' hyperthyroidism.

Many counts were recorded for this clonotype. This rearrangement joins TRBV6-1 to TRBJ2-7; 11 bases align to TRBD1. CDR3 length equals 13 residues. In germline, CDR1 is MNHNS, CDR2 SASEGT. Trimming took 6 bases from V and 5 from J; bases not matched to a gene: 3. This chain's CDR3 is CASSGDRGNEQYF. The CDR3 coding sequence is TGTGCCAGCAGCGGGGACAGGGGGAACGAGCAGTACTTC.

This clonotype has more than one count but fewer than ten. In this CDR3 the conserved last residue, phenylalanine or tryptophan, is missing, so a read error is likely. V is TRBV7-2 and J is TRBJ2-1; D possibly corresponds to TRBD1 (6 bases). V shed 5 bases and J shed 8 bases, with 25 bases lying between them. CDR1 is SGHTA and CDR2 is FQGNSA in the germline V gene. The CDR3 loop spans 17 amino acids. The CDR3 here is CASSHENEQGEEDEQFL. Here the CDR3 DNA reads TGTGCCAGCAGCCATGAGAATGAACAGGGAGAGGAAGATGAGCAGTTCCTC.

As concerns this clonotype: A much more abundant neighbour one base away suggests this may be a read error. The V call is TRBV24-1, the J call TRBJ2-1; TRBD2 matches 10 bases. V lost 1 base and J lost 11; bases outside the gene matches: 13. Germline V gives CDR1 KGHDR, CDR2 SFDVKD. The CDR3 extends over 17 amino acids. CDR3 in DNA: TGTGCCACCAGTGATTTACCCCCTAGCGGGAGAACCTATAAGCAGTTCTTC. Encoded protein: CATSDLPPSGRTYKQFF.

This clonotype was recorded many times. The chain couples TRBV20-1 to TRBJ1-4; 7 nucleotides line up with TRBD1. Looked up from germline, CDR1 is DFQATT and CDR2 is SNEGSKA (reference sequence). J gave up 3 bases and V 8 bases, and 3 bases lay outside the gene matches. The CDR3 extends over 12 amino acids. CDR3 sequence (DNA): TGCAGTCCCGGGACAGCTAATGAAAAACTGTTTTTT. Amino acids: CSPGTANEKLFF.

This clonotype was counted many times. The genes are TRBV12-3 or TRBV12-4 and TRBJ1-1; unclear D gene. V lost 4 bases to trimming and J lost 1 base, with 16 bases between them. The CDR3 runs 16 residues. Written as DNA, the CDR3 is TGTGCCAGCAGTTACATCCTCGGCCGATCGAACACTGAAGCTTTCTTT. Translation: CASSYILGRSNTEAFF.

This chain joins TRBV28 and TRBJ1-2, with D possibly being TRBD1 (5 bases). This CDR3 contains 15 residues. The germline gives CDR1 MDHEN, CDR2 SYDVKM. V lost 5 bases and J 4 bases, leaving 17 bases between the germline ends. The CDR3 loop is CASSLPGRGGYGYTF. CDR3 sequence (DNA): TGTGCCAGCAGTCTTCCGGGGAGGGGCGGCTATGGCTACACCTTC.

This clonotype was found many times. The CDR3 protein is CASSRKGGNEQFF. CDR3 DNA sequence: TGTGCCAGCTCAAGAAAGGGGGGGAATGAGCAGTTCTTC. V usage is TRBV6-1 and J usage is TRBJ2-1, with D maybe TRBD2 (7 bases). V was pared by 8 bases and J by 7 bases, with 15 bases between. This CDR3 is built from 13 residues. Germline assignment: CDR1 MNHNS and CDR2 SASEGT.

This clonotype was seen once. The rearrangement uses TRBV7-2 and TRBJ2-7, with TRBD2 as a possible D gene (6 bases). V was shortened by 5 bases and J by 3 bases, with 20 bases between the two germline ends. CDR3 length equals 16 residues. Germline V lookup: CDR1 SGHTA, CDR2 FQGNSA. CDR3 protein: CASSPRLGRGLYEQYF. CDR3 DNA sequence: TGTGCCAGCAGCCCGCGACTTGGGCGGGGCCTCTACGAGCAGTACTTC.

The V and J genes are TRBV20-1 and TRBJ2-7, with D possibly matching TRBD1 (6 bases). The CDR3 length is 14 residues. Per germline, CDR1 DFQATT and CDR2 SNEGSKA (reference sequence). V was shortened by 3 bases and J by 3 bases, with 15 bases between the two germline ends. The CDR3 nucleotides read TGCAGTGCTAGTCCGGACAGCGGTTTCTACGAGCAGTACTTC. Its protein is CSASPDSGFYEQYF.

The chain links TRBV6-2 or TRBV6-3 to TRBJ2-3, with TRBD2 as a possible D gene (6 bases). Trimming pared 8 bases from V and 6 bases from J, leaving 21 bases between. CDR3 size: 15 residues. Germline V CDR1 and CDR2: MNHEY, SVGEGT. The CDR3 here is CASLAPGLRVDTQYF. DNA for the CDR3: TGTGCCAGCCTCGCTCCGGGACTGAGGGTTGATACGCAGTATTTT.

There are many counts of this clonotype. This sequence joins TRBV5-1 and TRBJ2-7; D may correspond to TRBD1 or TRBD2 (6 bases each). The V gene's germline CDR1 is SGHRS and CDR2 YFSETQ. The CDR3 contains 15 residues. With 1 base removed from V and 0 bases from J, the gap between germline ends came to 11 bases. CDR3 sequence (DNA): TGCGCCAGCAGCTTGCCGGGGGCCAGCTCCTACGAGCAGTACTTC. It encodes CASSLPGASSYEQYF.

This clonotype was counted at least ten times. The CDR3 is CASSDTGEDTGELFF. The CDR3 bases are TGTGCCAGCAGTGATACGGGAGAGGATACCGGGGAGCTGTTTTTT. The V and J genes are TRBV6-4 and TRBJ2-2; possible D gene TRBD2, 6 bases. In germline, CDR1 is MRHNA, CDR2 SNTAGT. The CDR3 totals 15 residues. The germline V and J ends were trimmed by 3 bases and 5 bases, with 13 bases remaining between them.